The rows below give T cell receptor beta chains drawn from one sample of a study. The repertoire was sequenced with immunoSEQ multiplex PCR; TCRdb's copy has only in-frame clones and lacks some. The sample has about 68,000 clones; 90% to 95% are singletons. Input material: PBMCs. The origin of the receptors is a man in his forties with rheumatoid arthritis. Both conserved end residues are part of each CDR3. D genes are given only for firm matches.

v_call: TRBV4-3
d_call: .
j_call: TRBJ2-1
cdr3_aa: CASSQVAGNSYNEQFF

v_call: TRBV18
d_call: .
j_call: TRBJ1-5
cdr3_aa: CASSPGTDSNQPQHF

v_call: TRBV6-5
d_call: .
j_call: TRBJ2-7
cdr3_aa: CASSYGQRSSYEQYF

v_call: TRBV28
d_call: .
j_call: TRBJ2-7
cdr3_aa: CASSFQRVLRHEQYF

v_call: TRBV9
d_call: .
j_call: TRBJ2-1
cdr3_aa: CASSVVRGPSYNEQFF

v_call: TRBV2
d_call: .
j_call: TRBJ1-5
cdr3_aa: CASSATGGNQPQHF

v_call: TRBV12-3/TRBV12-4
d_call: TRBD2
j_call: TRBJ2-7
cdr3_aa: CASSFGTRYEQYF

v_call: TRBV24-1
d_call: TRBD1
j_call: TRBJ2-1
cdr3_aa: CATSEPTGNFYNEQFF

v_call: TRBV21-1
d_call: .
j_call: TRBJ2-1
cdr3_aa: CASSPSGKDSSYNEQFF

v_call: TRBV3-1/TRBV3-2
d_call: .
j_call: TRBJ1-1
cdr3_aa: CASREDRARHTEAFF

v_call: TRBV10-3
d_call: .
j_call: TRBJ1-3
cdr3_aa: CAISGEASGNTIYF

v_call: TRBV7-8
d_call: .
j_call: TRBJ2-3
cdr3_aa: CASRQPGLRLGTDTQYF

v_call: TRBV25-1
d_call: .
j_call: TRBJ2-2
cdr3_aa: CASSLAGRDTGELFF

v_call: TRBV6-1
d_call: .
j_call: TRBJ2-7
cdr3_aa: CASSEGGFRGAMQYF

v_call: TRBV7-6
d_call: .
j_call: TRBJ1-2
cdr3_aa: CASSLAGSAPSGYTF

v_call: TRBV3-1/TRBV3-2
d_call: TRBD2
j_call: TRBJ2-7
cdr3_aa: CASSQEREGYEQYF

v_call: TRBV2
d_call: .
j_call: TRBJ2-7
cdr3_aa: CASSQPGIEQYF

v_call: TRBV7-2
d_call: TRBD1
j_call: TRBJ2-1
cdr3_aa: CASSLYAGQGYNEQFF

v_call: TRBV11-3
d_call: TRBD2
j_call: TRBJ2-2
cdr3_aa: CASSSRTSGKNTGELFF

v_call: TRBV7-8
d_call: .
j_call: TRBJ1-4
cdr3_aa: CASSRGVSNEKLFF

v_call: TRBV10-3
d_call: .
j_call: TRBJ1-4
cdr3_aa: CAISGSNEKLFF

v_call: TRBV3-1/TRBV3-2
d_call: .
j_call: TRBJ1-6
cdr3_aa: CASSIRGNNSPLHF

v_call: TRBV30
d_call: TRBD1
j_call: TRBJ1-5
cdr3_aa: CAWSTQGGQPQHF

v_call: TRBV6-5
d_call: TRBD2
j_call: TRBJ2-3
cdr3_aa: CASSGGGPTDTQYF

v_call: TRBV7-2
d_call: .
j_call: TRBJ2-5
cdr3_aa: CASSFTFGGETQYF

v_call: TRBV7-2
d_call: .
j_call: TRBJ1-1
cdr3_aa: CASRVTVNTEAFF

v_call: TRBV9
d_call: .
j_call: TRBJ2-5
cdr3_aa: CASADRGEETQYF

v_call: TRBV24-1
d_call: TRBD1
j_call: TRBJ2-1
cdr3_aa: CATSDSRDRGLEQFF

v_call: TRBV13
d_call: .
j_call: TRBJ2-7
cdr3_aa: CASSLRGFGTSTYEQYF

v_call: TRBV29-1
d_call: .
j_call: TRBJ2-6
cdr3_aa: CSVDGDSGANVLTF

v_call: TRBV11-1
d_call: TRBD2
j_call: TRBJ2-7
cdr3_aa: CASSPGLGIYEQYF

v_call: TRBV6-6
d_call: .
j_call: TRBJ1-6
cdr3_aa: CANSRGGSPLHF

v_call: TRBV30
d_call: .
j_call: TRBJ1-4
cdr3_aa: CAWSLRGPTNEKLFF

v_call: TRBV6-5
d_call: TRBD1
j_call: TRBJ1-4
cdr3_aa: CASSTGGRVGEKLFF

v_call: TRBV27
d_call: TRBD1
j_call: TRBJ1-2
cdr3_aa: CASSSWDRRNYGYTF

v_call: TRBV6-5
d_call: .
j_call: TRBJ1-1
cdr3_aa: CASGNAANTEAFF

v_call: TRBV7-2
d_call: .
j_call: TRBJ2-5
cdr3_aa: CASSLTVQETQYF

v_call: TRBV18
d_call: .
j_call: TRBJ2-1
cdr3_aa: CASSPTGPVASYNEQFF

v_call: TRBV7-2
d_call: .
j_call: TRBJ2-7
cdr3_aa: CASSPKDRIPSYEQYF

v_call: TRBV10-3
d_call: .
j_call: TRBJ1-6
cdr3_aa: CAISEFDRENSPLHF

v_call: TRBV4-3
d_call: .
j_call: TRBJ2-7
cdr3_aa: CASSQVGAEIYEQYF

v_call: TRBV6-5
d_call: TRBD2
j_call: TRBJ2-1
cdr3_aa: CASVVAGAYNEQFF

v_call: TRBV28
d_call: .
j_call: TRBJ1-1
cdr3_aa: CASSLDGNEAFF

v_call: TRBV5-4
d_call: TRBD2
j_call: TRBJ2-7
cdr3_aa: CASSPLPGLAGEGQYF

v_call: TRBV11-2
d_call: TRBD2
j_call: TRBJ2-7
cdr3_aa: CASSLSLPSGTLGYEQYF

v_call: TRBV5-1
d_call: .
j_call: TRBJ1-1
cdr3_aa: CASSPYTGGSDEAFF

v_call: TRBV6-2/TRBV6-3
d_call: .
j_call: TRBJ2-3
cdr3_aa: CASSYLGAASGFDTQYF

v_call: TRBV19
d_call: .
j_call: TRBJ1-1
cdr3_aa: CASSLQALNTEAFF

v_call: TRBV7-2
d_call: TRBD1
j_call: TRBJ1-5
cdr3_aa: CASSFGQGRQPQHF

v_call: TRBV6-5
d_call: .
j_call: TRBJ1-1
cdr3_aa: CASSFVRVSGTEAFF

v_call: TRBV11-2
d_call: .
j_call: TRBJ1-1
cdr3_aa: CASSLGANTEAFF

v_call: TRBV18
d_call: .
j_call: TRBJ1-4
cdr3_aa: CASSQLDSEKLFF

v_call: TRBV30
d_call: TRBD1
j_call: TRBJ1-1
cdr3_aa: CAWSTGGGTEAFF